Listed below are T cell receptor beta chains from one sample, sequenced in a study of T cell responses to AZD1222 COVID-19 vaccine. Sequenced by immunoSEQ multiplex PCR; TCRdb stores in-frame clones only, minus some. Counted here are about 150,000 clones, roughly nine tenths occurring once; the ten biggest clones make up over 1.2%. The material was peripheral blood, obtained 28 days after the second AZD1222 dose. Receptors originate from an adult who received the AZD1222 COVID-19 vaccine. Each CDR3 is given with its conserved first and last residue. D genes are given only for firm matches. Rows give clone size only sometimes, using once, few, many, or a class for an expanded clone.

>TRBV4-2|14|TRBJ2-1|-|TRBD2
TGTGCCAGCAGCCAAGGAGGGCGGGGGAATGAGCAGTTCTTC
CASSQGGRGNEQFF
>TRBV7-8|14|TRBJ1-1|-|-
TGTGCCAGCAGCTTAGCGGGAAGCCCGACCGGAGCTTTCTTT
CASSLAGSPTGAFF
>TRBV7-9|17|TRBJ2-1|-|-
TGTGCCAGCAGCCCTCCCCCAGGACAACCTGGGCACAATGAGCAGTTCTTC
CASSPPPGQPGHNEQFF
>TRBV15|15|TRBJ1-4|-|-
TGTGCCACCAGCAGGAGGGCTGCAACTAATGAAAAACTGTTTTTT
CATSRRAATNEKLFF
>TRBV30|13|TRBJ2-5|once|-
TGTGCCTGGAGGAGGCCCGGCGGAGAGACCCAGTACTTC
CAWRRPGGETQYF
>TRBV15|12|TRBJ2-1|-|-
TGTGCCACCAGCCGAGGCCGAACGGACCAGTTCTTC
CATSRGRTDQFF
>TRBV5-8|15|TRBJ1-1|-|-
TGTGCCAGCAGCCAAAGAGGACTCCCCGTCGGTGAAGCTTTCTTT
CASSQRGLPVGEAFF
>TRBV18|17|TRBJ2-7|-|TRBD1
TGTGCCAGCTCACCCCTACCACCGGGACAGGGTGGAGACGAGCAGTACTTC
CASSPLPPGQGGDEQYF
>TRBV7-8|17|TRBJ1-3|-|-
TGTGCCAGCAGCTTACGGCTAGGGAAGTATGATGGAAACACCATATATTTT
CASSLRLGKYDGNTIYF
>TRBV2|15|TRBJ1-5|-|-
TGTGCCAGCACCGCTAACGGGGGTGGCAATCAGCCCCAGCATTTT
CASTANGGGNQPQHF
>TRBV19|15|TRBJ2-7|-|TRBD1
TGTGCCAGTAGTCCCGGAGACAGGGGATTCTACGAGCAGTACTTC
CASSPGDRGFYEQYF
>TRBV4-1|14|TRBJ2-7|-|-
TGCGCCAGCAGCCAAGGAGGAAGCCCCTACGAGCAGTACTTC
CASSQGGSPYEQYF
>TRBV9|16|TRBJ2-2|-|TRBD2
TGTGCCAGCAGCGTAGCTTTGACTAGCAACACCGGGGAGCTGTTTTTT
CASSVALTSNTGELFF
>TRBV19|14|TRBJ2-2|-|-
TGTGCCAGTAGGACACCCTCGGGCACCGGGGAGCTGTTTTTT
CASRTPSGTGELFF
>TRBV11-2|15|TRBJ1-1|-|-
TGTGCCAGCAGCCCCCTGGGAATGACGAACACTGAAGCTTTCTTT
CASSPLGMTNTEAFF
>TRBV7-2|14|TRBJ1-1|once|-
TGTGCCAGCAGCCTCGCGTGGGGTAACACTGAAGCTTTCTTT
CASSLAWGNTEAFF
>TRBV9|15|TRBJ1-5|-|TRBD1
TGTGCCAGCAGCAGAGGACAGGGCCGCAATCAGCCCCAGCATTTT
CASSRGQGRNQPQHF
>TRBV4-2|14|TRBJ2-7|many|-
TGTGCCAGCAGCCAAGAGGGGGACACCTACGAGCAGTACTTC
CASSQEGDTYEQYF
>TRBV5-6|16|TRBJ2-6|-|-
TGTGCCAGCAACGAACTGAGAGACTCTGGGGCCAACGTCCTGACTTTC
CASNELRDSGANVLTF
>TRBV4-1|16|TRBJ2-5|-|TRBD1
TGCGCCAGCGCAAAACCGGGACAGCACTTCCAAGAGACCCAGTACTTC
CASAKPGQHFQETQYF
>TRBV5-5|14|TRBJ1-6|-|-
TGTGCCAGCAGCTTGGTGCAGGTGGGTTCACCCCTCCACTTT
CASSLVQVGSPLHF
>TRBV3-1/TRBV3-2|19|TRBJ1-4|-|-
TGTGCCAGCAGCCAAGATGGAAAGGGCCAAAAGAGAAGACATGAAAAACTGTTTTTT
CASSQDGKGQKRRHEKLFF
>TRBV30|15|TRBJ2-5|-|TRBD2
TGTGCCTGGAGCGGACTAGCGGGAGGATTAGAGACCCAGTACTTC
CAWSGLAGGLETQYF
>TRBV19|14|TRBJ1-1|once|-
TGTGCCAGTACCATGGTAGGCGCTGAGACTGAAGCTTTCTTT
CASTMVGAETEAFF
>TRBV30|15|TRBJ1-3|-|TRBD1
TGTGCCTGGAGTGGACAGGGGGCGTTTGGAAACACCATATATTTT
CAWSGQGAFGNTIYF
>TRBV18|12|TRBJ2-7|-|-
TGTGCCAGCTCACCGGACACACACGAGCAGTACTTC
CASSPDTHEQYF
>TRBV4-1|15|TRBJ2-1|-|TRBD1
TGCGCCAGCAGCCAAACTGACAGGGACTACAATGAGCAGTTCTTC
CASSQTDRDYNEQFF
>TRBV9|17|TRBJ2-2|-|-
TGTGCCAGCAGCCCCCCCAGGGATCCCTTTTCGACCGGGGAGCTGTTTTTT
CASSPPRDPFSTGELFF
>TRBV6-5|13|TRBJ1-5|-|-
TGTGCCAGCAGTTACAAGCTCGGTCAGCCCCAGCATTTT
CASSYKLGQPQHF
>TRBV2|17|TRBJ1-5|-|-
TGTGCCAGCAGTGCAATAGAGGGAGGAGGAAGCAATCAGCCCCAGCATTTT
CASSAIEGGGSNQPQHF
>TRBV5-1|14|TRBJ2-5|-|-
TGCGCCAGCAGCTTGGAGGGCAGGGGAGAGACCCAGTACTTC
CASSLEGRGETQYF
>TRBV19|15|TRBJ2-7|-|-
TGTGCCAGTAGTATTCCGGGCCCCTCTAGTCACGAGCAGTACTTC
CASSIPGPSSHEQYF
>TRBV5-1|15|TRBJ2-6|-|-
TGCGCCAGCAGCGTACAGGGCTCTGGGGCCAACGTCCTGACTTTC
CASSVQGSGANVLTF
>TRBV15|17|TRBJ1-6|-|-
TGTGCCACCAGCACGAACGCCCGACAAAATTATAATTCACCCCTCCACTTT
CATSTNARQNYNSPLHF
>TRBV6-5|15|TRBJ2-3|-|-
TGTGCCAGCAGTCGACGGGAACTTTCGTCAGATACGCAGTATTTT
CASSRRELSSDTQYF
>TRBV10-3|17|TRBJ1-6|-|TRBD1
TGTGCCATCAGAAGGGACAGGGAAAGCTCCTATAATTCACCCCTCCACTTT
CAIRRDRESSYNSPLHF
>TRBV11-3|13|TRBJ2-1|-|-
TGTGCCAGCAGCCCCCCCCGGGCCCTGATTAAGTTCTTC
CASSPPRALIKFF
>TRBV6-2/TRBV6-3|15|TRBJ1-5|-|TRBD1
TGTGCCAGCAGTTCCACAGGGGGCGGCAATCAGCCCCAGCATTTT
CASSSTGGGNQPQHF
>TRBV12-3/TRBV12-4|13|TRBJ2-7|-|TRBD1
TGTGCCAGCGGACGGGACAGGGGGAACGAGCAGTACTTC
CASGRDRGNEQYF
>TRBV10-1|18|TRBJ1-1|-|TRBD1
TGCGCCAGCAGTGATCGGGACAGGGTTAAACCCCCGGGGACTGAAGCTTTCTTT
CASSDRDRVKPPGTEAFF
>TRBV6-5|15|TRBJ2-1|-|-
TGTGCCAGCAGTTACTCCGGGACGACTTACAATGAGCAGTTCTTC
CASSYSGTTYNEQFF